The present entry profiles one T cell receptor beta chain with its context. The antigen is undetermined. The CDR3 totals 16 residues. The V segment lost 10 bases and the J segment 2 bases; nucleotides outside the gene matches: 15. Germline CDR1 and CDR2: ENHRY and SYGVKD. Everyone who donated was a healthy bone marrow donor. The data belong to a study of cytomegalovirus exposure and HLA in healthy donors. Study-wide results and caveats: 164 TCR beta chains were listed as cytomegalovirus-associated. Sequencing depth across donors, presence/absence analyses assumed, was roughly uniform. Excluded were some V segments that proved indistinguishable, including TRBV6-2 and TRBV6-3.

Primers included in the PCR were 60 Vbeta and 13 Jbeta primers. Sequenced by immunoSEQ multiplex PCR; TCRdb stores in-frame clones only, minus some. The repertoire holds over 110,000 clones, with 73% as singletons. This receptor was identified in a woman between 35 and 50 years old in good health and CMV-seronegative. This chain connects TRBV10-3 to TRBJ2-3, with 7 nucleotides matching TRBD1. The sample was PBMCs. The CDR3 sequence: CATRGETGALTDTQYF. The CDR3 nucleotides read TGTGCCACCCGAGGAGAAACAGGGGCCCTCACAGATACGCAGTATTTT.